Listed below are T cell receptor beta chains from one sample, sequenced in a study of cytomegalovirus exposure and HLA in healthy donors. TCRdb's copy holds only in-frame clones and misses some; the assay was immunoSEQ multiplex PCR. The table shows about 140,000 clones, with more than 60% occurring only once. Sequencing was performed on PBMCs. These receptors were taken from a man aged 18 to 35 in good health and CMV-seropositive. CDR3s include the opening cysteine and the closing phenylalanine or tryptophan. Fields, in order: D gene, J gene, V gene, CDR3 protein. The D gene is left open where the match is weak.

D: TRBD2; J: TRBJ2-1; V: TRBV5-4; CDR3: CASSPGTSGRIYNEQFF
D: TRBD2; J: TRBJ2-7; V: TRBV7-9; CDR3: CSSSSLAGPYEQYF
D: TRBD1; J: TRBJ2-2; V: TRBV30; CDR3: CAWSWTGGTGELFF
D: NA; J: TRBJ2-7; V: TRBV19; CDR3: CASSPAEGYEQYF
D: NA; J: TRBJ1-5; V: TRBV20-1; CDR3: CSAGNQPQHF
D: TRBD1; J: TRBJ1-5; V: TRBV28; CDR3: CASSPTGGSQPQHF
D: TRBD2; J: TRBJ2-7; V: TRBV28; CDR3: CASSLGLAISYEQYF
D: TRBD2; J: TRBJ2-7; V: TRBV7-8; CDR3: CASSLVIGRTGGDEQYF
D: NA; J: TRBJ2-7; V: TRBV7-2; CDR3: CATSGGTSEQYF
D: NA; J: TRBJ2-5; V: TRBV29-1; CDR3: CSVEDPGQALQETQYF
D: TRBD2; J: TRBJ2-2; V: TRBV6-6; CDR3: CASTDGTSGTTGELFF
D: NA; J: TRBJ2-5; V: TRBV7-9; CDR3: CASRGGKETQYF
D: NA; J: TRBJ2-3; V: TRBV7-6; CDR3: CASSLGKADTQYF
D: NA; J: TRBJ2-2; V: TRBV6-5; CDR3: CASTSLITGELFF
D: NA; J: TRBJ2-3; V: TRBV18; CDR3: CASSPQGLGDTQYF
D: NA; J: TRBJ2-7; V: TRBV4-2; CDR3: CASSQDPGGLNYEQYF
D: TRBD2; J: TRBJ2-2; V: TRBV28; CDR3: CASSLTSGIGSGELFF
D: NA; J: TRBJ1-1; V: TRBV27; CDR3: CASSFISGLGEAFF
D: TRBD1; J: TRBJ1-1; V: TRBV28; CDR3: CASRTWSGGITEAFF
D: NA; J: TRBJ2-3; V: TRBV15; CDR3: CATSRDRVGADTQYF
D: NA; J: TRBJ1-2; V: TRBV7-9; CDR3: CSSSLSGFGYTF
D: NA; J: TRBJ1-2; V: TRBV18; CDR3: CASSSRTDLYTF
D: NA; J: TRBJ2-7; V: TRBV10-3; CDR3: CATEGGTYEQYF
D: NA; J: TRBJ1-1; V: TRBV11-3; CDR3: CASSLEEDTEAFF
D: NA; J: TRBJ2-7; V: TRBV19; CDR3: CASSIYPGEEQYF
D: NA; J: TRBJ1-4; V: TRBV21-1; CDR3: CASSRALELRGCVFF
D: TRBD2; J: TRBJ2-6; V: TRBV6-5; CDR3: CASSWGGNSGANVLTF
D: TRBD2; J: TRBJ2-5; V: TRBV19; CDR3: CASSIVAGGPETQYF
D: NA; J: TRBJ2-6; V: TRBV7-9; CDR3: CASNTGANVLTF
D: NA; J: TRBJ2-7; V: TRBV6-1; CDR3: CASSELLVYEQYF
D: TRBD2; J: TRBJ2-1; V: TRBV27; CDR3: CASSLLALADYNEQFF
D: TRBD2; J: TRBJ2-3; V: TRBV10-3; CDR3: CAISGPWLAETDTQYF
D: NA; J: TRBJ2-1; V: TRBV5-1; CDR3: CASSEGTPYNEQFF
D: TRBD1; J: TRBJ1-1; V: TRBV27; CDR3: CASSFTTGGTNTEAFF
D: NA; J: TRBJ1-4; V: TRBV5-6; CDR3: CASSLAGAETTNEKLFF
D: NA; J: TRBJ2-1; V: TRBV6-7; CDR3: CASSYRVSRRGQFF
D: NA; J: TRBJ2-4; V: TRBV21-1; CDR3: CASWGQAKNIQYF
D: NA; J: TRBJ1-2; V: TRBV9; CDR3: CASSVGNRGYTF
D: NA; J: TRBJ2-2; V: TRBV18; CDR3: CASSPRRGENTGELFF